This is a list of T cell receptor beta chains from one sample in a study of CD8 T cells in Susac syndrome. TCRdb itself ran the immunoSEQ multiplex PCR reads through MiXCR, one entry per CDR3 protein. The sample lists approximately 50,000 distinct CDR3 sequences; more than 85% were seen once. Source material: CD8+ T cells from PBMCs. These receptors were collected from a human donor with Susac syndrome. Each CDR3 is given with its conserved first and last residue. The D gene is left open where the match is weak. Clone size is not always given. Where it is, it says once, few, many or a class for expanded clones.

TRBD1	TRBV5-4	TRBJ1-1	-	CASRFGTGSTEAFF	TGTGCCAGCAGATTCGGGACAGGGAGCACTGAAGCTTTCTTT
-	TRBV6-2/TRBV6-3	TRBJ2-1	-	CASSDRLERNEQFF	TGTGCCAGCAGCGATCGGTTAGAAAGGAATGAGCAGTTCTTC
-	TRBV9	TRBJ2-1	-	CASRADGNEQFF	TGTGCCAGCAGAGCGGACGGCAATGAGCAGTTCTTC
-	TRBV28	TRBJ2-3	once	CASSFTGKSTDTQYF	TGTGCCAGCAGTTTTACGGGGAAGAGCACAGATACGCAGTATTTT
-	TRBV25-1	TRBJ2-1	-	CASSELGYNEQFF	TGTGCCAGCAGTGAACTAGGGTACAATGAGCAGTTCTTC
-	TRBV21-1	TRBJ1-2	-	CASSKGQAYYGYTF	TGTGCCAGCAGCAAAGGACAAGCCTACTATGGCTACACCTTC
-	TRBV18	TRBJ2-7	-	CASSPTDIRDWAYEQYF	TGTGCCAGCTCACCAACCGATATCCGGGACTGGGCCTACGAGCAGTACTTC
TRBD1	TRBV2	TRBJ1-5	-	CASSGGVQPQHF	TGTGCCAGCTCAGGGGGGGTTCAGCCCCAGCATTTT
-	TRBV7-9	TRBJ2-2	-	CASPRENTGELFF	TGTGCCAGCCCCCGGGAGAACACCGGGGAGCTGTTTTTT
-	TRBV6-5	TRBJ1-1	-	CASTGVGLNTEAFF	TGTGCCAGCACTGGGGTCGGCTTGAACACTGAAGCTTTCTTT
-	TRBV7-8	TRBJ2-3	-	CASSLGLKDTQYF	TGTGCCAGCAGCTTAGGCCTTAAAGATACGCAGTATTTT
-	TRBV29-1	TRBJ2-7	-	CSVEGETGTPPMAYF	TGCAGCGTTGAAGGGGAGACCGGGACTCCGCCTATGGCGTACTTC
TRBD1	TRBV18	TRBJ2-5	-	CASSPRDSLQETQYF	TGTGCCAGCTCACCAAGGGACAGTCTCCAAGAGACCCAGTACTTC
-	TRBV9	TRBJ2-1	-	CASSVAALHYNEQFF	TGTGCCAGCAGCGTAGCAGCCCTCCACTACAATGAGCAGTTCTTC
-	TRBV2	TRBJ1-5	-	CASSEGAGVGDQPQHF	TGTGCCAGCAGTGAAGGGGCGGGGGTTGGGGATCAGCCCCAGCATTTT
-	TRBV6-6	TRBJ2-7	-	CASVGGAKQYF	TGTGCCAGCGTGGGAGGTGCCAAGCAGTACTTC
-	TRBV12-5	TRBJ2-5	-	CASGPPFGQETQYF	TGTGCTAGTGGTCCGCCCTTTGGCCAAGAGACCCAGTACTTC
-	TRBV5-1	TRBJ2-5	-	CASGPQVGETQYF	TGCGCCAGCGGACCCCAGGTGGGGGAGACCCAGTACTTC
-	TRBV29-1	TRBJ1-2	-	CSVESGTYGYTF	TGCAGCGTTGAATCGGGGACCTATGGCTACACCTTC
-	TRBV25-1	TRBJ2-2	-	CASSDWTGELFF	TGTGCCAGCAGTGATTGGACCGGGGAGCTGTTTTTT
-	TRBV15	TRBJ1-1	-	CATSRDRSPLNTEAFF	TGTGCCACCAGCAGAGATCGGTCCCCTTTAAACACTGAAGCTTTCTTT
-	TRBV29-1	TRBJ2-7	-	CSVEDPPYEQYF	TGCAGCGTTGAAGATCCCCCATACGAGCAGTACTTC
-	TRBV3-1	TRBJ1-5	-	CASSLWGGNQPQHF	TGTGCCAGCAGTCTCTGGGGGGGCAATCAGCCCCAGCATTTT
-	TRBV19	TRBJ1-2	-	CASSQGTVYGYTF	TGTGCCAGTAGTCAGGGAACGGTCTATGGCTACACCTTC
TRBD1	TRBV4-1	TRBJ1-2	-	CASSQVTGGAYGYTF	TGCGCCAGCAGCCAAGTGACAGGGGGAGCCTATGGCTACACCTTC
-	TRBV7-9	TRBJ1-2	-	CASSLGGEIYIGYTF	TGTGCCAGCAGCTTAGGGGGCGAAATTTACATTGGCTACACCTTC
TRBD1	TRBV24-1	TRBJ1-1	-	CATLKDRDKTEAFF	TGTGCCACCCTCAAGGACAGGGACAAGACTGAAGCTTTCTTT
TRBD2	TRBV2	TRBJ2-5	-	CASLPLAGYQETQYF	TGTGCCAGCTTACCTCTAGCGGGCTACCAAGAGACCCAGTACTTC
TRBD2	TRBV20-1	TRBJ2-2	-	CSARGGLYTGELFF	TGCAGTGCCCGGGGGGGACTTTACACCGGGGAGCTGTTTTTT
TRBD2	TRBV24-1	TRBJ2-1	once	CATSAGSSGESEQFF	TGTGCCACCAGTGCCGGTTCTAGCGGGGAGAGTGAGCAGTTCTTC
-	TRBV7-3	TRBJ2-7	-	CASSFGLYEQYF	TGTGCCAGCAGCTTTGGGCTATACGAGCAGTACTTC
-	TRBV4-3	TRBJ1-5	-	CASSQDLGTAPRNQPQHF	TGCGCCAGCAGCCAAGATCTGGGGACCGCCCCGAGGAATCAGCCCCAGCATTTT
-	TRBV3-1	TRBJ2-2	once	CASSLGGGTGELFF	TGTGCCAGCAGCCTGGGGGGTGGCACCGGGGAGCTGTTTTTT
TRBD1	TRBV7-9	TRBJ2-7	-	CASSSAGTGGEQYF	TGTGCCAGCAGCTCAGCTGGGACAGGGGGCGAGCAGTACTTC
-	TRBV20-1	TRBJ1-6	-	CSPTRTHSPLHF	TGCAGCCCAACACGGACCCATTCACCCCTCCACTTT
-	TRBV10-3	TRBJ1-5	-	CAISEGGNQPQHF	TGTGCCATCAGTGAGGGGGGGAATCAGCCCCAGCATTTT
TRBD1	TRBV27	TRBJ2-2	-	CASSSRGRDTGELFF	TGTGCCAGCAGTAGCAGGGGGCGAGACACCGGGGAGCTGTTTTTT
-	TRBV9	TRBJ1-4	-	CASSVAPVDEKLFF	TGTGCCAGCAGCGTAGCTCCAGTCGATGAAAAACTGTTTTTT
-	TRBV30	TRBJ2-3	-	CAWSSSLADTQYF	TGTGCCTGGAGTTCTTCTCTCGCAGATACGCAGTATTTT
-	TRBV6-5	TRBJ2-3	few	CASSYSGGPGTDTQYF	TGTGCCAGCAGTTACTCCGGGGGCCCAGGCACAGATACGCAGTATTTT
TRBD1	TRBV2	TRBJ2-7	-	CASSGDRGRDEQYF	TGTGCCAGCAGTGGGGACAGAGGGCGCGACGAGCAGTACTTC
-	TRBV6-5	TRBJ2-7	-	CASSYSEGGEQYF	TGTGCCAGCAGTTACTCGGAGGGTGGCGAGCAGTACTTC
TRBD1	TRBV20-1	TRBJ1-2	-	CSARVLRMDRGLYGYTF	TGCAGTGCTAGAGTCCTCCGTATGGACAGGGGGCTATATGGCTACACCTTC
TRBD2	TRBV7-3	TRBJ2-2	-	CASSLVGLAGGKSTGELFF	TGTGCCAGCAGCTTAGTTGGTCTAGCGGGGGGAAAAAGCACCGGGGAGCTGTTTTTT
-	TRBV29-1	TRBJ2-7	-	CSVVRSLAAYEQYF	TGCAGCGTTGTGAGGTCCCTAGCCGCCTACGAGCAGTACTTC
-	TRBV25-1	TRBJ1-2	-	CASSLYTGNYGYTF	TGTGCCAGCAGCCTCTATACCGGGAACTATGGCTACACCTTC
TRBD1	TRBV11-3	TRBJ2-7	-	CASSPGTGSGQYF	TGTGCCAGCAGCCCCGGGACAGGATCGGGGCAGTACTTC
-	TRBV7-9	TRBJ2-1	-	CASRGMRQFF	TGTGCCAGCAGGGGAATGAGGCAGTTCTTC
-	TRBV28	TRBJ2-3	-	CASSLRAVTDTQYF	TGTGCCAGCAGTTTAAGGGCGGTTACAGATACGCAGTATTTT
TRBD2	TRBV5-6	TRBJ2-3	-	CASSLGLASHTDTQYF	TGTGCCAGCAGCTTGGGACTAGCCTCACACACAGATACGCAGTATTTT
TRBD1	TRBV4-1	TRBJ1-6	once	CASSQAGGNSPLHF	TGCGCCAGCAGCCAAGCAGGGGGGAATTCACCCCTCCACTTT